This paragraph reports one T cell receptor beta chain. The antigen is undetermined. This entry comes from a study of shared clonotypes between healthy human individuals. Overall study results and limits: The study generally estimated greater richness for naive than memory subsets.

Profiling relied on immunoSEQ multiplex PCR, and the TCRdb table lists in-frame clones only, not all of them. The sample includes about 1,900,000 clones, about 95% of them seen just once. There are 13 residues in the CDR3. Trimming left V 5 bases short and J 4 bases short, with 10 bases between. Germline V gives CDR1 SEHNR, CDR2 FQNEAQ (reference sequence). It was CD45RO-negative cells, positively selected for CCR7, that made up naive CD8 cells, with terminally differentiated effector memory CD45RA+ cells excluded. Input material: naive CD8+ T cells sorted from blood. This clonotype was obtained from a man younger than 35 in good health. V gene TRBV7-9 combines with J gene TRBJ2-3; no reliable D call. This chain's CDR3 is CASSLLSPDTQYF. The CDR3 nucleotides are TGTGCCAGCAGCCTTCTCTCCCCAGATACGCAGTATTTT.